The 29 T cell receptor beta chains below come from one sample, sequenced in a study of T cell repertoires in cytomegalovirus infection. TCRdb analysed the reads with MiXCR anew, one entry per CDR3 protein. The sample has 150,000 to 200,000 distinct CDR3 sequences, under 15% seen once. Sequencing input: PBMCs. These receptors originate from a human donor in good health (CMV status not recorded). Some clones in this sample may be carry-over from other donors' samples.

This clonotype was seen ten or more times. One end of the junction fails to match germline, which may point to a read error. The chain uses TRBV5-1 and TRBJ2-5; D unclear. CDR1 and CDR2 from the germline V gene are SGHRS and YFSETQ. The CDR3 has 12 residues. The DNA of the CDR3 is TGTGCCAGCAGCTTAGCCGGGGAGACCCAGTACTTC. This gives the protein CASSLAGETQYF.

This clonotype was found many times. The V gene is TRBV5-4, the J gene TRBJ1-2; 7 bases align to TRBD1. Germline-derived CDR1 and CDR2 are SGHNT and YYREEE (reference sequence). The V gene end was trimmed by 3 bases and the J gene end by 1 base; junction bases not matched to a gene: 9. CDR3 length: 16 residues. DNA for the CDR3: TGTGCCAGCAGCTGGATGACAGGGAGCTATAACTATGGCTACACCTTC. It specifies CASSWMTGSYNYGYTF.

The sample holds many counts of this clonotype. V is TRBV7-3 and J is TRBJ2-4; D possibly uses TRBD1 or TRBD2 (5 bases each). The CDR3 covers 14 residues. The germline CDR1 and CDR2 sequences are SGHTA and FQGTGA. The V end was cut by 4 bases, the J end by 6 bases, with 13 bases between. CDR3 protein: CASSSGGSSNIQYF. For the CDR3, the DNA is TGTGCCAGCAGCTCTGGGGGATCTTCAAACATTCAGTACTTC.

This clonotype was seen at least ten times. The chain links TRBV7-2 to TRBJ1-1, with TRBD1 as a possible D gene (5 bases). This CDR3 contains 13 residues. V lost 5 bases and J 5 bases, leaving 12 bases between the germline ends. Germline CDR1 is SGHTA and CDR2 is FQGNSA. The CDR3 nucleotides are TGTGCCAGCAGCGGGGGTTTGGGGACTGAAGCTTTCTTT. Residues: CASSGGLGTEAFF.

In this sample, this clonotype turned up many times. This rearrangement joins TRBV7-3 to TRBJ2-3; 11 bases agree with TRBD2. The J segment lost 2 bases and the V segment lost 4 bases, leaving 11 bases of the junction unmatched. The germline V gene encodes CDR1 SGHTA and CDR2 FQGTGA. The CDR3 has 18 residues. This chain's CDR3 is CASSSPSGLAGITDTQYF. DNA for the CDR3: TGTGCCAGCAGCTCGCCCTCAGGACTAGCGGGTATCACAGATACGCAGTATTTT. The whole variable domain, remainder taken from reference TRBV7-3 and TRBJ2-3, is GAGVSQTPSNKVTEKGKYVELRCDPISGHTALYWYRQSLGQGPEFLIYFQGTGAADDSGLPNDRFFAVRPEGSVSTLKIQRTERGDSAVYLCASSSPSGLAGITDTQYFGPGTRLTVL.

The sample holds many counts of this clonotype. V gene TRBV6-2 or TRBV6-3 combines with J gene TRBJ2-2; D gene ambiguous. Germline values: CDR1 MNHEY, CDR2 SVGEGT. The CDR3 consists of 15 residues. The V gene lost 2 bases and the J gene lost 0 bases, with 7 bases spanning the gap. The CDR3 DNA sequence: TGTGCCAGCAGTTACATCGGAGCGAACACCGGGGAGCTGTTTTTT. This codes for CASSYIGANTGELFF.

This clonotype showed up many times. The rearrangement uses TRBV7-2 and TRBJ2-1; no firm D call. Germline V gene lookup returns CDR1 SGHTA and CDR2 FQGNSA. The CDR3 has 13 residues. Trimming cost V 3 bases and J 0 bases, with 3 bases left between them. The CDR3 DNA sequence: TGTGCCAGCAGCTTCAGCTCCTACAATGAGCAGTTCTTC. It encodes CASSFSSYNEQFF.

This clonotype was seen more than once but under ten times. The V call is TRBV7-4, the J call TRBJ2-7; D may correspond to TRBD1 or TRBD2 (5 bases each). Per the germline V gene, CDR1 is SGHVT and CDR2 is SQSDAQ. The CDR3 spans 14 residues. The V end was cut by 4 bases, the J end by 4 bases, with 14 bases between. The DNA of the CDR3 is TGTGCCAGCAGCTCGGGACGGTATCCTTACGAGCAGTACTTC. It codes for CASSSGRYPYEQYF. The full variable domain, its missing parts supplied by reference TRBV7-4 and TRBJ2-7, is GAGVSQSPRYKVAKRGRDVALRCDSISGHVTLYWYRQTLGQGSEVLTYSQSDAQRDKSGRPSGRFSAERPERSVSTLKIQRTEQGDSAVYLCASSSGRYPYEQYFGPGTRLTVT.

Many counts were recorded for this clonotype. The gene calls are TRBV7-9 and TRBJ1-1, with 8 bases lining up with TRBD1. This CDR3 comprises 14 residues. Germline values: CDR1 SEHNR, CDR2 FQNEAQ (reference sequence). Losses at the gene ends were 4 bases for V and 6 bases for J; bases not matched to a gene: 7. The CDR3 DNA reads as TGTGCCAGCAGCTCCCAGGGGGCAAAGGCTGAAGCTTTCTTT. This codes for CASSSQGAKAEAFF.

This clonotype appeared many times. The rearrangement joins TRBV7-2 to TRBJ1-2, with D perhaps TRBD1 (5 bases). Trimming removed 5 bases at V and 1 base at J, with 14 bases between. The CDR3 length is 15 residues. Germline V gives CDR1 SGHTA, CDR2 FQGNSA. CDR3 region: CASSPGRILNYGYTF. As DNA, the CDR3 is TGTGCCAGCAGCCCGGGACGGATCCTTAACTATGGCTACACCTTC.

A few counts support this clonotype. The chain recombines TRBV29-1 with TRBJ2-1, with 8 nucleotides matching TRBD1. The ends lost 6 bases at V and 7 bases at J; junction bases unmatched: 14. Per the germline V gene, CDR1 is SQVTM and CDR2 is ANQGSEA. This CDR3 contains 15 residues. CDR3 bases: TGCAGCGTCCCACCCCAGGGGGCTCTAAGTAATGAGCAGTTCTTC. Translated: CSVPPQGALSNEQFF.

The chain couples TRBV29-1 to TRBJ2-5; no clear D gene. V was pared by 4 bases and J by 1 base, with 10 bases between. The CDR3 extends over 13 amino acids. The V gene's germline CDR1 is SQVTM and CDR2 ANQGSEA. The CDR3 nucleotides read TGCAGCGTTGGTCGAGTAGCCCAAGAGACCCAGTACTTC. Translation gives CSVGRVAQETQYF.

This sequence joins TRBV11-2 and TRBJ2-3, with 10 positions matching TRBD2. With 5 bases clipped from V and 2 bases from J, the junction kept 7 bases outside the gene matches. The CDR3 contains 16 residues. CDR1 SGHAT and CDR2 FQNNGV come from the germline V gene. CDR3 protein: CASSTQAGGNTDTQYF. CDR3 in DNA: TGTGCCAGCAGCACCCAAGCGGGGGGGAACACAGATACGCAGTATTTT.

CDR3 protein: CASSQSTGAGAEAFF. The CDR3 coding sequence is TGTGCCAGCAGTCAAAGTACGGGGGCTGGGGCTGAAGCTTTCTTT. The chain links TRBV12-3 or TRBV12-4 to TRBJ1-1; perhaps TRBD1 as D (6 bases). Between the trimmed V and J ends, which lost 5 bases and 6 bases, there was a span of 19 bases. This CDR3 is 15 amino acids long.

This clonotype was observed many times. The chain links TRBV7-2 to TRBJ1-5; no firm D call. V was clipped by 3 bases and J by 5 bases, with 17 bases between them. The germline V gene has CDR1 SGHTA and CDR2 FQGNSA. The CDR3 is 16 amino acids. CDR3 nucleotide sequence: TGTGCCAGCAGCTTGTTGGGTAAAAGGGTGGATCAGCCCCAGCATTTT. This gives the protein CASSLLGKRVDQPQHF.

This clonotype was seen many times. The CDR3 spells CASSKMRGSHEQYF. Here the CDR3 DNA reads TGTGCCAGCAGCAAGATGCGGGGGAGCCACGAGCAGTACTTC. The chain uses TRBV7-2 and TRBJ2-7, with 7 nucleotides matching TRBD2. The germline V gene encodes CDR1 SGHTA and CDR2 FQGNSA. J lost 5 bases, V lost 5 bases, and 9 bases had no gene match. The length of the CDR3 is 14 residues.

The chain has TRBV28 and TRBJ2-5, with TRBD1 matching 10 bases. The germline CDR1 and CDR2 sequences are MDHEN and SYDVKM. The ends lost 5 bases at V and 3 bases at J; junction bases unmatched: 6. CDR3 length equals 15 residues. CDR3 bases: TGTGCCAGCAGTCCCTCGGGACAGGGGAAAGAGACCCAGTACTTC. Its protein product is CASSPSGQGKETQYF.

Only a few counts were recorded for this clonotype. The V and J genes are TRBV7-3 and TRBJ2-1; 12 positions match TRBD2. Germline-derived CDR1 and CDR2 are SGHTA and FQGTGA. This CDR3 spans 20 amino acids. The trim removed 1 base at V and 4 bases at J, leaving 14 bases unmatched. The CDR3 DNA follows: TGTGCCAGCAGCTTAAAGGGTACTAGCGGGGGGCCGTTTCAATACAATGAGCAGTTCTTC. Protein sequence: CASSLKGTSGGPFQYNEQFF.

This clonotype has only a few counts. The CDR3 is CASTAGARTYGYTF. In DNA form, the CDR3 reads TGTGCCAGCACCGCCGGGGCAAGGACCTATGGCTACACCTTC. The chain employs TRBV6-1 and TRBJ1-2, with D possibly TRBD1 on 5 matching bases. V lost 7 bases, J lost 4 bases, and 16 bases lay in between. This CDR3 region has 14 residues. Germline V lookup: CDR1 MNHNS, CDR2 SASEGT.

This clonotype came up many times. CDR3 DNA sequence: TGTGCCAGCAGCACGGATAGCGGGAGGTTGGGGAATGAGCAGTTCTTC. Protein: CASSTDSGRLGNEQFF. The chain has TRBV7-2 and TRBJ2-1, with 10 bases aligning to TRBD2. Per the germline V gene, CDR1 is SGHTA and CDR2 is FQGNSA. The CDR3 spans 16 residues. The V segment lost 5 bases and the J segment 7 bases; nucleotides outside the gene matches: 11.

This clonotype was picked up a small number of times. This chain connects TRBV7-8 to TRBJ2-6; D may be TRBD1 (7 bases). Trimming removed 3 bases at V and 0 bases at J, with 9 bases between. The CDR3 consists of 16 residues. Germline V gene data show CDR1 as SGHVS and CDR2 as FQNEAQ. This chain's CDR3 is CASSLQGGSGANVLTF. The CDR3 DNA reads TGTGCCAGCAGCTTGCAGGGGGGCTCTGGGGCCAACGTCCTGACTTTC.

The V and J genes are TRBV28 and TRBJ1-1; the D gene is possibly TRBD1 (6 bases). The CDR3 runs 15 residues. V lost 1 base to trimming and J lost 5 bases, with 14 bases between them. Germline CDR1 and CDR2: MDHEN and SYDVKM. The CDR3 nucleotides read TGTGCCAGCAGTTTATCGATGGGGGCAGGTACTGAAGCTTTCTTT. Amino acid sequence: CASSLSMGAGTEAFF.

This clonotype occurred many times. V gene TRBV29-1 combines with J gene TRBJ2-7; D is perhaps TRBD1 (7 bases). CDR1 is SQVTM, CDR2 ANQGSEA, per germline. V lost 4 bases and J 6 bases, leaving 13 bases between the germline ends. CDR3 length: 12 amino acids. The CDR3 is CSVGRQGLEQYF. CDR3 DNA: TGCAGCGTTGGAAGACAGGGACTCGAGCAGTACTTC.

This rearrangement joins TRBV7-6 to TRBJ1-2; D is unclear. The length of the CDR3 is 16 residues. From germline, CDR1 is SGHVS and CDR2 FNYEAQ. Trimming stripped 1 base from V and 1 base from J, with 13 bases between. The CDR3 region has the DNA TGTGCCAGCAGCTTAGTCCTCAGTTCCTTTAACTATGGCTACACCTTC. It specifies CASSLVLSSFNYGYTF.

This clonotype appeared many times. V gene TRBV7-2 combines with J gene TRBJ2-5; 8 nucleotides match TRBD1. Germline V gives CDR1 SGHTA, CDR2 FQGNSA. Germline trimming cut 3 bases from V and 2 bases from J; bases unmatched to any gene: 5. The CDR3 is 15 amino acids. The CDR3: CASSLPGQAQETQYF. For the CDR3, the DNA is TGTGCCAGCAGCTTGCCGGGACAGGCACAAGAGACCCAGTACTTC.

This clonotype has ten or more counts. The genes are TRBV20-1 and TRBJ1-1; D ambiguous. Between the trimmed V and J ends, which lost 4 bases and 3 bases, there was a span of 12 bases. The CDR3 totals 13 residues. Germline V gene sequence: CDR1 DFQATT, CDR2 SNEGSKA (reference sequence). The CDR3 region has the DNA TGCAGTGCTACCCCGGACGGGGACACTGAAGCTTTCTTT. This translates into CSATPDGDTEAFF.

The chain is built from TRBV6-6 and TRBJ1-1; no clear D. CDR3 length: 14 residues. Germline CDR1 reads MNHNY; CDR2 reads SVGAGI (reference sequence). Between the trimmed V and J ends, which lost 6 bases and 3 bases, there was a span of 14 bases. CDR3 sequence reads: CASRIHWGDTEAFF. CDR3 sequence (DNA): TGTGCCAGCAGAATACACTGGGGAGACACTGAAGCTTTCTTT.

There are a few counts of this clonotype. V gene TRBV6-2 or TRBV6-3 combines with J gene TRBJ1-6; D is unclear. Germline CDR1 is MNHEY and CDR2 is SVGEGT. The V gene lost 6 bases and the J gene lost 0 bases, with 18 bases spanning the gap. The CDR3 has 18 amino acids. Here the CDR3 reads CASSFSTEPSSYNSPLHF. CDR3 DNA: TGTGCCAGCAGCTTTTCGACCGAGCCTAGCTCCTATAATTCACCCCTCCACTTT.

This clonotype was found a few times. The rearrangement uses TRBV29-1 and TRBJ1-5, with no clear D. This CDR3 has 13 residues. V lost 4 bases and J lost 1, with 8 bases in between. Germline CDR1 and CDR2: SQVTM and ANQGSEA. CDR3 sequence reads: CSVGEQSNQPQHF. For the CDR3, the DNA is TGCAGCGTTGGCGAACAGAGCAATCAGCCCCAGCATTTT.